This TCR beta chain was sequenced during a study of long-term antiretroviral therapy in people with HIV (dated by TCRdb to 2022 to 2024). As for the study more broadly: The earliest samples were collected approximately a decade before the 2015 WHO recommendation for immediate ART, a period when ART was typically delayed until CD4 counts fell. A total of 150 to 200 cryopreserved PBMC samples were contributed to the cohort by 30 adults with confirmed HIV infection, with samples collected serially over a mean of about 6 years (range 1-12). No cross-contamination during QIAcube processing was shown when test extractions of a monoclonal T-cell line were performed alongside fewer than 40 polyclonal samples. Of the approximately 32 participants with HIV, 10 to 11 were female. A retrospective serial study tested whether ART initiation and durable HIV suppression were associated with changes in peripheral blood TRB repertoire composition and diversity. General study outcomes and caveats: CDR3 length ranges in HIV repertoires were narrower than in controls, and network structure suggested an antigen-experienced repertoire with only a slight naive shift after ART. Inferences about post-ART repertoire changes are limited because no data were available on ART adherence, viral resistance or therapy changes. A significant increase in TRB diversity was found to be associated with ART initiation, although TRB diversity was observed to remain significantly below that of transplant donor controls even after long-term ART. Because pre-ART samples had limited cell numbers, profiling was done on unsorted PBMC rather than on sorted CD4+ and CD8+ T cells. The samples span the years 2004 to 2017, and the ART regimens used at that time may not be as effective as current regimens. Since PBMC availability was limited, sequencing covered only the TCR beta chain, with no alpha chain pairing. At every time point, the repertoire was dominated by expanded TRB clones first identified before ART initiation, although this dominance fluctuated and, in many PLHIV, declined after ART.

To be included, a participant needed at least one PBMC sample from before ART initiation plus at least two post-ART samples. Every participant with HIV received treatment in the United States of America. Before DNA extraction, cryopreserved samples of roughly 0.9-11 million PBMC were thawed and then washed. At the time of the earliest PBMC sample for each participant with HIV, ages ranged from about 20 to 54 years. PBMC samples were contributed by each participant from 1-4 timepoints before ART initiation and 2-8 timepoints after ART initiation, with a median of 7 samples. Serial HIV viral load, CD4+ T-cell count, ART history and demographic data were obtained for every participant. A Qiagen kit on a QIAcube was used to extract genomic DNA from unsorted PBMC, with samples processed in batches of 12. Turning to this clone: Its antigen remains unidentified. No base qualities exist here, and no much larger clone lies one base off it.

The immunoSEQ hsTCRB v3.0 assay was used at survey level resolution to sequence the TRB variable region. TRB sequencing targeted a depth of about 40,000-55,000 T-cell genomes per sample. Pooled TRB libraries were sequenced on an Illumina MiSeq with a v3 150-cycle kit. The study's own analysis went as follows. Analysis of repertoires was carried out in R inside a reproducible Nextflow workflow spanning QC, data transformation and analysis. LymphoSeq2, an R package for exploring AIRR-Seq data, was used to implement custom analyses. After excluding several samples that yielded fewer than 5000 total TRB sequences, approximately 180 HIV repertoires remained for analysis. Among the roughly 200 retained HIV repertoires, 59 were collected before ART initiation and roughly 130 after ART initiation. Each repertoire was downsampled to 5000 TRB nucleotide sequences, and summary statistics were averaged across 100 downsampling iterations. Only TRB sequences with CDR3 regions of at least seven amino acids were retained for analysis. Diversity was measured with a Shannon entropy-derived clonality score and the Gini coefficient. In the repertoire networks, any two of the top 5000 CDR3 amino acid sequences were linked whenever the two sequences differed by an edit distance of one. Antigen specificity groups and MHC restriction were predicted for TRB CDR3 amino acid sequences with GLIPH2. CDR3 amino acid sequences were matched against VDJdb and McPAS-TCR to flag known CMV, EBV, HIV or tissue antigen associations. Pre-ART, post-ART and control groups were compared with Wilcoxon signed-rank tests and Holm-Bonferroni correction. In its TCRdb copy, this immuneACCESS table keeps in-frame sequences only and misses some clones. Where compared with another copy, unresolved V genes explain less than half of these, and the others have no known cause. The DNA gave D and trimming, while V, J and clone size come from that table. Recorded for this sample are 30,000 or so clones; roughly 74% of them occurred a single time. The ten largest clones capture roughly 3.5% of the sample.

Including cysteine and phenylalanine, the CDR3 has 14 amino acids. The kept DNA is CDR3 alone, 42 bases in frame from the first base. V is reduced by 3 bases and J by 7 bases, leaving a spacing of 16 bases between them. The germline V gene gives CDR1 as MNHNS and CDR2 as SASEGT. The rearrangement joined TRBV6-1 to TRBJ2-7, with an unclear D gene assignment. The sample consisted of unsorted PBMCs, taken 3 years after starting antiretroviral therapy. The TCR originated in a man aged 45-65 years with HIV. The DNA reads TGTGCCAGCAGTGAGACCGGTGCTTTGGGGGAGCAGTACTTC. This is translated as CASSETGALGEQYF.